These 28 T cell receptor beta chains were all obtained from the same sample, sequenced in a study of cytomegalovirus exposure and HLA in healthy donors. This PCR relied on a set of 60 Vbeta primers and 13 Jbeta primers. Measured with immunoSEQ multiplex PCR; TCRdb has only the in-frame clones, and not every one. The sample carries some 150,000 clones, around 90% recorded once. The sequencing input was PBMCs. The receptors come from a woman in her 30s in good health and CMV-seronegative.

This clone has a handful of counts. The chain links TRBV19 to TRBJ2-7; 10 bases match TRBD1. Germline V gene lookup returns CDR1 LNHDA and CDR2 SQIVND (reference sequence). V lost 0 bases to trimming and J lost 3 bases; unmatched junction nucleotides: 8. The length of the CDR3 is 17 residues. The CDR3 protein is CASSIDHETGGVYEQYF. The CDR3 DNA reads TGTGCCAGTAGTATAGATCATGAGACAGGGGGCGTCTACGAGCAGTACTTC.

This clone has a handful of counts. This chain joins TRBV19 and TRBJ2-1, with 8 bases lining up with TRBD1. The trim removed 8 bases at V and 9 bases at J, leaving 15 bases unmatched. The germline gives CDR1 LNHDA, CDR2 SQIVND (reference sequence). CDR3 length: 15 amino acids. The CDR3 is CASRRTGISEGEQFF. The CDR3 DNA sequence: TGTGCCAGTCGAAGGACAGGGATTTCGGAGGGTGAGCAGTTCTTC.

This clone has only one observation. V gene TRBV2 combines with J gene TRBJ1-2; 12 bases are shared with TRBD1. CDR1 SNHLY and CDR2 FYNNEI come from the germline V gene. Unmatched junction bases numbered 3, after V lost 6 bases and J lost 4 bases. This CDR3 comprises 14 residues. DNA for the CDR3: TGTGCCAGCAGGGGACAGGGGGCTTTCTATGGCTACACCTTC. Residues: CASRGQGAFYGYTF.

The chain recombines TRBV5-6 with TRBJ2-3; D is ambiguous. The CDR3 has 11 amino acids. Germline loops: CDR1 SGHDT, CDR2 YYEEEE. With 5 bases removed from V and 2 bases from J, the gap between germline ends came to 3 bases. As DNA, the CDR3 is TGTGCCAGCAGTTACACAGATACGCAGTATTTT. Its translation: CASSYTDTQYF.

This chain uses TRBV19 with TRBJ2-3; no clear D gene. V was clipped by 0 bases and J by 6 bases, with 10 bases between them. The CDR3 covers 14 residues. Germline V gives CDR1 LNHDA, CDR2 SQIVND (reference sequence). CDR3 residues: CASSIELFMDTQYF. The CDR3 bases are TGTGCCAGTAGTATAGAACTCTTTATGGATACGCAGTATTTT. The complete variable domain, with remaining parts taken from reference TRBV19 and TRBJ2-3, reads DGGITQSPKYLFRKEGQNVTLSCEQNLNHDAMYWYRQDPGQGLRLIYYSQIVNDFQKGDIAEGYSVSREKKESFPLTVTSAQKNPTAFYLCASSIELFMDTQYFGPGTRLTVL.

The chain is built from TRBV5-5 and TRBJ1-1; D is undetermined. V was clipped by 0 bases and J by 0 bases, with 9 bases between them. The CDR3 sequence is 15 residues long. Germline V gives CDR1 SGHKS, CDR2 YYEKEE (reference sequence). The CDR3 loop is CASSLEKGVNTEAFF. The CDR3 DNA reads as TGTGCCAGCAGCTTGGAAAAGGGAGTGAACACTGAAGCTTTCTTT.

The V gene is TRBV28, the J gene TRBJ1-1, with D tentatively TRBD1 (5 bases). Trimming removed 3 bases from V and 0 bases from J, with 11 bases in between. The CDR3 extends over 15 amino acids. Looked up from germline, CDR1 is MDHEN and CDR2 is SYDVKM. CDR3 sequence reads: CASSLGLGLNTEAFF. The CDR3 nucleotides are TGTGCCAGCAGTTTGGGGCTGGGGCTGAACACTGAAGCTTTCTTT. Combining the CDR3 with reference TRBV28 and TRBJ1-1 gives the whole variable domain DVKVTQSSRYLVKRTGEKVFLECVQDMDHENMFWYRQDPGLGLRLIYFSYDVKMKEKGDIPEGYSVSREKKERFSLILESASTNQTSMYLCASSLGLGLNTEAFFGQGTRLTVV.

In its sample, this clone was seen a few times. This chain uses TRBV7-7 with TRBJ1-3; 10 bases agree with TRBD1. The CDR3 consists of 13 residues. Germline CDR1 is SSHAT and CDR2 is FNYEAQ (reference sequence). CDR3 sequence: CGTGTGAGNTIYF. CDR3 in DNA: TGTGGGACGGGGACAGGGGCTGGAAACACCATATATTTT.

The V call is TRBV18, the J call TRBJ2-1; 8 positions match TRBD2. There are 14 residues in the CDR3. Germline CDR1 is KGHSH and CDR2 is LQKENI. V shed 3 bases and J 10 bases; nucleotides not matched to a gene: 8. CDR3 sequence reads: CASSPRGGSGEQFF. Written as DNA, the CDR3 is TGTGCCAGCTCACCCCGGGGGGGATCAGGGGAGCAGTTCTTC.

This chain joins TRBV14 and TRBJ1-1; the D gene is possibly TRBD1 (6 bases). The CDR3 is 18 amino acids. Germline values: CDR1 SGHDN, CDR2 FVKESK. V lost 2 bases, J lost 1 base, and 20 bases lay in between. In nucleotides, the CDR3 is TGTGCCAGCAGCCAACCTAGGGGGGGGGAGAGGACGAACACTGAAGCTTTCTTT. It yields the protein CASSQPRGGERTNTEAFF.

This chain joins TRBV28 and TRBJ2-6; no clear D. This CDR3 comprises 12 residues. Germline V gene sequence: CDR1 MDHEN, CDR2 SYDVKM. The V end lost 10 bases, the J end lost 0 bases, and 4 bases lay between the germline ends. The CDR3 nucleotides are TGTGCCACAAACTCTGGGGCCAACGTCCTGACTTTC. Translation gives CATNSGANVLTF.

This clone was seen a handful of times. V and J are TRBV7-2 and TRBJ1-5; unclear D gene. Deletions cut 4 bases from V and 3 bases from J, with 7 bases between. This CDR3 has 13 amino acids. The germline V gene has CDR1 SGHTA and CDR2 FQGNSA. CDR3 sequence (DNA): TGTGCCAGCAGCTCAGGCACCAATCAGCCCCAGCATTTT. Translating gives CASSSGTNQPQHF.

About this clone itself: Relative to the germline gene, one junction end is altered; a read error may explain this. The V and J genes are TRBV18 and TRBJ2-5, with TRBD1 as a possible D gene (5 bases). CDR3 length equals 13 residues. Germline assignment: CDR1 KGHSH and CDR2 LQKENI. The CDR3 spells CASTPSQEETQYF. CDR3 sequence (DNA): TGTGCCAGCACACCATCACAGGAAGAGACCCAGTACTTC. Full variable domain (outside the CDR3, taken from reference TRBV18 and TRBJ2-5): NAGVMQNPRHLVRRRGQEARLRCSPMKGHSHVYWYRQLPEEGLKFMVYLQKENIIDESGMPKERFSAEFPKEGPSILRIQQVVRGDSAAYFCASTPSQEETQYFGPGTRLLVL.

V gene TRBV6-6 combines with J gene TRBJ1-2; unclear D gene. With 5 bases removed from V and 3 bases from J, the gap between germline ends came to 10 bases. The CDR3 runs 13 residues. CDR1 is MNHNY, CDR2 SVGAGI, per germline (reference sequence). CDR3 coding DNA: TGTGCCAGCAGTACCGCGCTGGACTATGGCTACACCTTC. Translated: CASSTALDYGYTF.

J is TRBJ2-7 and V is TRBV4-3; possible D gene TRBD1, 5 bases. Trimming removed 0 bases at V and 2 bases at J, with 14 bases between. The CDR3 loop spans 16 amino acids. Per germline, CDR1 LGHNA and CDR2 YSLEER. The CDR3 region is CASSQDWPGNTYEQYF. CDR3 in DNA: TGCGCCAGCAGCCAAGATTGGCCAGGGAATACCTACGAGCAGTACTTC.

This clone has a single count. This chain joins TRBV6-1 and TRBJ2-1; TRBD1 agrees at 8 bases. The V gene end was trimmed by 6 bases and the J gene end by 8 bases; junction bases not matched to a gene: 6. The CDR3 contains 13 residues. The germline V gene has CDR1 MNHNS and CDR2 SASEGT. CDR3 region: CASRRQGIDEQFF. The CDR3 nucleotides read TGTGCCAGCAGAAGACAGGGGATCGATGAGCAGTTCTTC.

The chain links TRBV7-6 to TRBJ2-7, with 10 positions matching TRBD2. In germline, CDR1 is SGHVS, CDR2 FNYEAQ. This CDR3 is 21 amino acids long. V lost 5 bases, J lost 3 bases, and 25 bases stayed unmatched. The CDR3 is CASSPSNLAKREGPRDYEQYF. CDR3 nucleotides: TGTGCCAGCAGCCCCTCTAATCTGGCCAAGCGGGAGGGCCCGAGAGACTACGAGCAGTACTTC.

V is TRBV27 and J is TRBJ2-2, with 9 bases lining up with TRBD1. The CDR3 is 20 amino acids. The germline V gene has CDR1 MNHEY and CDR2 SMNVEV (reference sequence). J gave up 1 base and V 1 base, and 13 bases lay outside the gene matches. DNA for the CDR3: TGTGCCAGCAGTTTATTAACCCTCCAGGGGGGACAGGGGAACACCGGGGAGCTGTTTTTT. Its protein is CASSLLTLQGGQGNTGELFF.

This chain links TRBV7-6 with TRBJ2-2, with 8 nucleotides matching TRBD1. This CDR3 contains 14 residues. Germline V lookup: CDR1 SGHVS, CDR2 FNYEAQ. Unmatched junction bases numbered 0, after V lost 3 bases and J lost 3 bases. The CDR3: CASSLTGDTGELFF. The CDR3 DNA follows: TGTGCCAGCAGCTTGACAGGGGACACCGGGGAGCTGTTTTTT.

This rearrangement joins TRBV29-1 to TRBJ2-3; a weak D match, TRBD1 (5 bases). CDR1 SQVTM and CDR2 ANQGSEA come from the germline V gene. The V and J ends lost 4 bases and 2 bases respectively, with 7 bases between them. The CDR3 spans 12 residues. The CDR3 here is CSVVTDTDTQYF. The CDR3 nucleotides are TGCAGCGTTGTGACAGACACAGATACGCAGTATTTT.

A remark on this clone: One end of the junction does not line up with germline, which may come from a read error. V and J are TRBV30 and TRBJ1-5; D is undetermined. This CDR3 region has 12 residues. Germline CDR1 is GTSNPN and CDR2 is SVGIG (reference sequence). The CDR3 nucleotides read TGTGCCGGGAGGGTAGGCAATCAGCCCCAGCATTTT. Protein: CAGRVGNQPQHF.

This chain joins TRBV11-2 and TRBJ2-4, with D perhaps TRBD2 (5 bases). CDR1 is SGHAT, CDR2 FQNNGV, per germline. V lost 2 bases and J lost 6, with 17 bases in between. The CDR3 sequence is 16 residues long. CDR3 region: CASSLTPGPSGNIQYF. The DNA for the CDR3 is TGTGCCAGCAGCTTAACCCCCGGGCCAAGCGGAAACATTCAGTACTTC. Combining the CDR3 with reference TRBV11-2 and TRBJ2-4 gives the whole variable domain EAGVAQSPRYKIIEKRQSVAFWCNPISGHATLYWYQQILGQGPKLLIQFQNNGVVDDSQLPKDRFSAERLKGVDSTLKIQPAKLEDSAVYLCASSLTPGPSGNIQYFGAGTRLSVL.

The J gene is TRBJ2-1, the V gene TRBV5-8, with 13 bases fitting TRBD2. The CDR3 consists of 16 residues. Germline V gene lookup returns CDR1 SGHTS and CDR2 YDEGEE. The ends lost 0 bases at V and 5 bases at J; junction bases unmatched: 2. The DNA of the CDR3 is TGTGCCAGCAGCTTGGGGACTAGCGGGGGCCACAATGAGCAGTTCTTC. This translates into CASSLGTSGGHNEQFF.

The rearrangement joins TRBV19 to TRBJ2-3, with 12 bases aligning to TRBD2. Trimming at V came to 3 bases and at J to 4 bases, leaving 11 bases not matched to a gene. Germline V gene sequence: CDR1 LNHDA, CDR2 SQIVND (reference sequence). The CDR3 totals 18 residues. CDR3 sequence: CASSIQPLAGGPSDTQYF. The CDR3 coding sequence is TGTGCCAGTAGTATCCAACCCCTAGCGGGAGGGCCTTCAGATACGCAGTATTTT.

V gene TRBV28 combines with J gene TRBJ2-4; D may be TRBD1 (5 bases). The CDR3 sequence is 15 residues long. From germline, CDR1 is MDHEN and CDR2 SYDVKM. V shed 3 bases and J shed 1 base, with 10 bases lying between them. CDR3 amino acids: CASSLLRAAKNIQYF. CDR3 DNA sequence: TGTGCCAGCAGTTTGCTCAGGGCGGCCAAAAACATTCAGTACTTC.

V is TRBV5-1 and J is TRBJ2-4; TRBD1 is a possible D gene (5 bases). CDR1 SGHRS and CDR2 YFSETQ come from the germline V gene. The CDR3 has 13 residues. V shed 0 bases and J shed 5 bases, with 6 bases lying between them. CDR3 nucleotides: TGCGCCAGCAGCTTGGTAGGGGAAAACATTCAGTACTTC. Its translation is CASSLVGENIQYF.

The rearrangement links TRBV7-2 to TRBJ1-3, with D unresolved. Trimming stripped 2 bases from V and 4 bases from J, with 9 bases between. The CDR3 loop spans 14 amino acids. CDR1 is SGHTA and CDR2 is FQGNSA in the germline V gene. As DNA, the CDR3 is TGTGCCAGCAGCTTAAGAGAAAAGGGAAACACCATATATTTT. Protein product: CASSLREKGNTIYF.

The CDR3 loop is CASRPLGGVGHTIYF. In nucleotides, the CDR3 is TGTGCCAGCAGGCCTCTCGGAGGGGTGGGCCACACCATATATTTT. The genes are TRBV6-5 and TRBJ1-3, with D perhaps matching TRBD1 (5 bases). This CDR3 has 15 residues. Trimming took off 6 bases at V and 8 bases at J, with 20 bases between the two ends. Germline V gene sequence: CDR1 MNHEY, CDR2 SVGAGI.